This T cell receptor (beta chain) was sequenced during a study of T-cell reconstitution after alpha-beta-depleted transplantation in children (dated by TCRdb to the mid-2010s). Regarding the research as a whole: Using TCR repertoire profiling, the study quantitatively followed how T-cell immune reconstitution unfolded in children after TCRalphabeta/CD19-depleted allogeneic hematopoietic cell transplantation.

The library relied on PCR. The sample was run on an Illumina HiSeq 2500. Molecular barcoding was employed in the preparation of TCR libraries, with unique molecular identifiers being used to normalize TCRbeta repertoire quantification. TCRdb took the public reads, trimmed them with fastp at Q25, ran MiXCR for clone calling and kept in-frame beta chains. Duplicate CDR3 protein sequences are folded into a single record with the most common DNA and genes. The sample profile shows fewer than 500,000 distinct CDR3 sequences; roughly 44% of them were found once. Under 35% of the sample is in the top ten clones. Interpreted using the paper, the treatment or condition label stands for: allogeneic hematopoietic cell transplantation with graft depleted of TCRalphabeta T cells and CD19 B cells. Transplant recipients were children who received TCRalphabeta/CD19-depleted allogeneic hematopoietic cell grafts. What the study reported, not specific to this receptor: Over the following months the frequencies of hyperexpanded clones went down, and after one year T-cell counts and TCRbeta diversity were mostly credited to newly produced T cells. About two months after transplant, the apparently early recovery of alphabetaT-cell counts reportedly depended on just several hundred clones that had expanded rapidly and came from non-depleted graft cells. In some patients, high TCRbeta diversity at day 60 was attributed to recipient T cells and intrathymic progenitors that had survived conditioning.

This clonotype has more than one count but fewer than ten. What this receptor recognizes is not known. The input lacks base qualities; no much larger clone sits a single base away. The junction shows trimming of 4 bases on V and 6 bases on J, plus 18 bases between the germline ends. The germline V gene yields MNHEY for CDR1 and SVGEGT for CDR2. Spanning cysteine to phenylalanine, the CDR3 consists of 15 amino acids. The CDR3 DNA has 45 bases and is translated from base 1. This chain joins TRBV6-2 or TRBV6-3 to TRBJ1-2; TRBD1 is perhaps the D gene, given 6 matching bases. The source of this sequence is a girl aged 2 to 10 with aplastic anemia, due to receive a stem cell transplant. Sequencing used PBMCs, obtained before TCRalphabeta/CD19-depleted stem cell transplant. The CDR3 protein: CASSLDRELPDGYTF. The nucleotide sequence reads TGTGCCAGCAGTTTGGACAGAGAACTTCCCGATGGCTACACCTTC.